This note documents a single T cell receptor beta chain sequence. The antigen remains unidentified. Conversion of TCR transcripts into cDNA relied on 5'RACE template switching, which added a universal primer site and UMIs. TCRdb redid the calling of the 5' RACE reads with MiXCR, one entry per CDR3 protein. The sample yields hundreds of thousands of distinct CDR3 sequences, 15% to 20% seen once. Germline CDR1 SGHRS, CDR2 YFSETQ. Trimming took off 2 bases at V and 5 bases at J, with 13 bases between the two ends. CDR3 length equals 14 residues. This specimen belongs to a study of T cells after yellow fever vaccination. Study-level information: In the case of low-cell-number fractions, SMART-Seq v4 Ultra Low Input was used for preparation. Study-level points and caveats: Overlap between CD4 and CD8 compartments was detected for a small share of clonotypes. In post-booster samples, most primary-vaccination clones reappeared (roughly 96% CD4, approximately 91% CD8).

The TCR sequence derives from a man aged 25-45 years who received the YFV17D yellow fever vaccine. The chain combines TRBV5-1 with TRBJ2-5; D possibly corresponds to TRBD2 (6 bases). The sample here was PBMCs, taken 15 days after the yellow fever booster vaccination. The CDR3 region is CASSFSSGLETQYF. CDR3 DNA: TGCGCCAGCAGCTTTTCAAGCGGGCTGGAGACCCAGTACTTC.